These 27 T cell receptor beta chains were sequenced from one sample in a study of T cell responses to AZD1222 COVID-19 vaccine. The repertoire was sequenced with immunoSEQ multiplex PCR; TCRdb's copy has only in-frame clones and lacks some. Of roughly 80,000 clones in the sample, around nine tenths are singletons; the top ten hold over 3%. The sequenced sample was peripheral blood, obtained 28 days after the second AZD1222 dose. The receptors stem from an adult who received the AZD1222 COVID-19 vaccine.

V gene TRBV28 combines with J gene TRBJ2-2; D remains unclear. Trimming stripped 3 bases from V and 0 bases from J, with 8 bases between. The CDR3 is made up of 15 amino acids. CDR1 and CDR2 (germline): MDHEN, SYDVKM. The chain's CDR3 is CASSFSLTNTGELFF. DNA for the CDR3: TGTGCCAGCAGTTTCAGTCTCACGAACACCGGGGAGCTGTTTTTT.

This clone appeared a single time. The chain couples TRBV6-2 or TRBV6-3 to TRBJ1-5; D perhaps matches TRBD1 (5 bases). With 4 bases removed from V and 0 bases from J, the gap between germline ends came to 13 bases. The CDR3 length is 16 residues. Germline values: CDR1 MNHEY, CDR2 SVGEGT. CDR3 protein: CASSSSTEYSNQPQHF. The CDR3 nucleotides are TGTGCCAGCAGTTCGTCGACAGAATATAGCAATCAGCCCCAGCATTTT.

This sequence joins TRBV18 and TRBJ1-1; D possibly corresponds to TRBD1 (6 bases). The ends were cut back, 5 bases at V and 1 base at J, with 8 bases in the middle. The CDR3 extends over 13 amino acids. The germline gives CDR1 KGHSH, CDR2 LQKENI. CDR3 protein: CASSGTQNTEAFF. CDR3 bases: TGTGCCAGCTCAGGGACACAGAACACTGAAGCTTTCTTT.

The V call is TRBV5-1, the J call TRBJ2-5, with D perhaps matching TRBD1 (6 bases). Trimming stripped 0 bases from V and 5 bases from J, with 11 bases between. The CDR3 is made up of 14 amino acids. CDR1 and CDR2 (germline): SGHRS, YFSETQ. The CDR3 region has the DNA TGCGCCAGCAGCTTGGTTGGGGGCCTGGAGACCCAGTACTTC. Amino acids: CASSLVGGLETQYF. Complete variable domain (other parts from reference TRBV5-1 and TRBJ2-5): KAGVTQTPRYLIKTRGQQVTLSCSPISGHRSVSWYQQTPGQGLQFLFEYFSETQRNKGNFPGRFSGRQFSNSRSEMNVSTLELGDSALYLCASSLVGGLETQYFGPGTRLLVL.

In this sample, this clone turned up a few times. The V call is TRBV7-6, the J call TRBJ2-7; 10 positions match TRBD1. After removal of 5 bases from V and 4 bases from J, the junction contained 8 bases not matched to a gene. The CDR3 loop spans 15 amino acids. Germline V gives CDR1 SGHVS, CDR2 FNYEAQ. CDR3 sequence: CASSPTGGAGYEQYF. The DNA for the CDR3 is TGTGCCAGCAGCCCGACAGGGGGCGCAGGGTACGAGCAGTACTTC.

The rearrangement uses TRBV19 and TRBJ2-2; D not certain. Germline-derived CDR1 and CDR2 are LNHDA and SQIVND (reference sequence). CDR3 length equals 11 residues. V was clipped by 3 bases and J by 8 bases, with 4 bases between them. Written as DNA, the CDR3 is TGTGCCAGTAGTATGAGTGGGGAGCTGTTTTTT. Its protein is CASSMSGELFF.

In nucleotides, the CDR3 is TGTGCCAGCAGCCATACTAGCGGGGGGTATGAGCAGTTCTTC. Translation gives CASSHTSGGYEQFF. J is TRBJ2-1 and V is TRBV3-1 (or the pseudogene TRBV3-2), with TRBD2 identical over 12 bases. J lost 8 bases, V lost 3 bases, and 2 bases had no gene match. CDR1 and CDR2 (germline): LGHDT, YNNKEL (reference sequence). The CDR3 length is 14 residues.

V is TRBV7-8 and J is TRBJ2-2; 12 bases fit TRBD1. The CDR3 sequence is 20 residues long. Germline trimming cut 5 bases from V and 5 bases from J; bases unmatched to any gene: 18. From germline, CDR1 is SGHVS and CDR2 FQNEAQ. The CDR3 coding sequence is TGTGCCAGCAGCGCACCGGGACAGGGGGCTTCTCGAACACCAACCGGGGAGCTGTTTTTT. Protein product: CASSAPGQGASRTPTGELFF.

This clone appeared once. This chain joins TRBV7-9 and TRBJ1-1; D is unclear. The CDR3 contains 12 residues. Germline lookup yields CDR1 SEHNR and CDR2 FQNEAQ (reference sequence). Trimming took 6 bases from V and 1 from J, leaving 6 bases between them. The CDR3 DNA reads TGTGCCAGCAGGGACGGGAACACTGAAGCTTTCTTT. This gives the protein CASRDGNTEAFF.

The chain links TRBV21-1 to TRBJ2-3; the table assigns TRBD2, which was not confirmed against the DNA. TRBV21-1 is flagged as a pseudogene. CDR3 length: 19 residues. The CDR3 spells CASSKVRLAGGPSTDTQYF. CDR3 DNA: TGTGCCAGCAGCAAAGTAAGGCTAGCGGGGGGGCCTAGCACAGATACGCAGTATTTT.

This chain joins TRBV29-1 and TRBJ2-2; D gene unclear. In germline, CDR1 is SQVTM, CDR2 ANQGSEA. Deletions cut 1 base from V and 3 bases from J, with 9 bases between. The CDR3 totals 14 residues. The CDR3 reads CSVEGALDTGELFF. The DNA for the CDR3 is TGCAGCGTTGAAGGGGCTCTAGACACCGGGGAGCTGTTTTTT.

Concerning this clone itself: This specimen includes other DNA sequences encoding the same CDR3. The chain recombines TRBV7-9 with TRBJ2-5, with D unclear. CDR1 is SEHNR, CDR2 FQNEAQ, per germline (reference sequence). The CDR3 is made up of 12 amino acids. The V gene lost 3 bases and the J gene lost 2 bases, with 4 bases spanning the gap. CDR3 region: CASSLGQETQYF. The CDR3 DNA is TGTGCCAGCAGCTTGGGTCAAGAGACCCAGTACTTC.

The rearrangement joins TRBV6-1 to TRBJ1-1; 9 bases map to TRBD1. V was clipped by 3 bases and J by 4 bases; unmatched bases: 12. In germline, CDR1 is MNHNS, CDR2 SASEGT. The CDR3 sequence is 17 residues long. Here the CDR3 DNA reads TGTGCCAGCAGTGACGACCGGGACAGGGTCTCTCGCACTGAAGCTTTCTTT. Translation gives CASSDDRDRVSRTEAFF.

This clone was found once. The chain has TRBV12-3 or TRBV12-4 and TRBJ2-7, with a tentative D call TRBD2 (6 bases). V was trimmed by 6 bases and J by 3 bases, leaving 6 bases between them. The CDR3 extends over 11 amino acids. The CDR3 DNA follows: TGTGCCAGCAGCGGGAGCTACGAGCAGTACTTC. It translates to CASSGSYEQYF.

The rearrangement links TRBV2 to TRBJ1-1; a weak D match, TRBD1 (5 bases). The V end was cut by 2 bases, the J end by 11 bases, with 18 bases between. From germline, CDR1 is SNHLY and CDR2 FYNNEI. This CDR3 is 14 amino acids long. CDR3 coding DNA: TGTGCCAGCAGTGAAAGCGAAGGGCAGGGATACGCTTTCTTT. Its protein product is CASSESEGQGYAFF.

This sequence joins TRBV2 and TRBJ1-5; a weak D match, TRBD1 (5 bases). Germline values: CDR1 SNHLY, CDR2 FYNNEI. The CDR3 is made up of 15 amino acids. V was cut by 4 bases and J by 1 base, with 11 bases left in between. The CDR3 nucleotides read TGTGCCAGCAGTGGGGACTCAGGAAGCAATCAGCCCCAGCATTTT. Its protein product is CASSGDSGSNQPQHF. The full variable domain, with the rest looked up from reference TRBV2 and TRBJ1-5, is EPEVTQTPSHQVTQMGQEVILRCVPISNHLYFYWYRQILGQKVEFLVSFYNNEISEKSEIFDDQFSVERPDGSNFTLKIRSTKLEDSAMYFCASSGDSGSNQPQHFGDGTRLSIL.

This clone has only a few counts. V is TRBV30 and J is TRBJ1-4; TRBD1 aligns across 7 bases. The CDR3 loop spans 14 amino acids. The junction had 6 bases not matched to a gene; V was cut back by 0 bases and J by 8 bases. Germline V gene sequence: CDR1 GTSNPN, CDR2 SVGIG (reference sequence). The CDR3 bases are TGTGCCTGGAGTGTAACCAGGGGGGACGAAAAACTGTTTTTT. Protein: CAWSVTRGDEKLFF.

The V call is TRBV6-5, the J call TRBJ1-1, with no clear D. Deletions cut 7 bases from V and 2 bases from J, with 11 bases between. Germline CDR1 reads MNHEY; CDR2 reads SVGAGI. This CDR3 is 13 amino acids long. CDR3 in DNA: TGTGCCAGCACTTCGGCGGCTAACACTGAAGCTTTCTTT. Its translation: CASTSAANTEAFF.

This chain connects TRBV7-6 to TRBJ2-7; D unclear. CDR3 length: 13 residues. Germline V gives CDR1 SGHVS, CDR2 FNYEAQ. Between the trimmed V and J ends, which lost 2 bases and 0 bases, there was a span of 5 bases. The CDR3 is CASSLKSSYEQYF. CDR3 in DNA: TGTGCCAGCAGCTTAAAAAGCTCCTACGAGCAGTACTTC.

The chain uses TRBV5-1 and TRBJ2-5, with 8 bases matching TRBD1. The germline V gene encodes CDR1 SGHRS and CDR2 YFSETQ. V trimming: 1 base; J trimming: 3 bases; junction bases outside the gene matches: 8. The CDR3 totals 16 residues. CDR3 sequence (DNA): TGCGCCAGCAGCTTGTCCTTCGGGACAGGCGAAGAGACCCAGTACTTC. This sequence encodes CASSLSFGTGEETQYF.

The CDR3 is CASSAQGYEQYF. As DNA, the CDR3 is TGTGCCAGCAGTGCTCAGGGTTACGAGCAGTACTTC. This chain joins TRBV12-3 or TRBV12-4 and TRBJ2-7, with a tentative D call TRBD1 (5 bases). The V end was cut by 5 bases, the J end by 4 bases, with 9 bases between. The CDR3 runs 12 residues.

V usage is TRBV6-1 and J usage is TRBJ1-6; weak D call: TRBD1 (6 bases). Germline V gene sequence: CDR1 MNHNS, CDR2 SASEGT. The CDR3 has 17 amino acids. V was trimmed by 1 base and J by 6 bases, leaving 16 bases between them. CDR3 residues: CASSEGKGGGANSPLHF. DNA for the CDR3: TGTGCCAGCAGTGAAGGGAAGGGAGGGGGAGCTAATTCACCCCTCCACTTT.

The rearrangement joins TRBV11-3 to TRBJ1-6; 7 bases are shared with TRBD1. Germline values: CDR1 SGHNT, CDR2 YENEEA. Trimming at V came to 5 bases and at J to 5 bases, leaving 3 bases not matched to a gene. The CDR3 totals 14 residues. The CDR3 DNA is TGTGCCAGCAGCCGTGGACAGGATAATTCACCCCTCCACTTT. Translated, it gives CASSRGQDNSPLHF.

The gene calls are TRBV10-3 and TRBJ1-1; tentative D call: TRBD1 (6 bases). Germline V gene sequence: CDR1 ENHRY, CDR2 SYGVKD. The ends were cut back, 8 bases at V and 10 bases at J, with 20 bases in the middle. The CDR3 is made up of 13 amino acids. The CDR3 is CAIEQGRLEGAFF. CDR3 nucleotide sequence: TGTGCCATCGAACAGGGTCGACTGGAAGGAGCTTTCTTT.

The rearrangement links TRBV6-5 to TRBJ1-2; no clear D gene. In germline, CDR1 is MNHEY, CDR2 SVGAGI. This CDR3 spans 13 amino acids. The V and J ends lost 9 bases and 2 bases respectively, with 13 bases between them. CDR3 loop: CASRRHSNYGYTF. CDR3 sequence (DNA): TGTGCCAGTCGCAGGCACTCCAACTATGGCTACACCTTC.

This chain connects TRBV7-6 to TRBJ2-7, with D maybe TRBD2 (5 bases). The CDR3 has 14 residues. Germline V gives CDR1 SGHVS, CDR2 FNYEAQ. The V gene lost 0 bases and the J gene lost 3 bases, with 9 bases spanning the gap. Here the CDR3 DNA reads TGTGCCAGCAGCTTAGCGGAGGCAAGCTACGAGCAGTACTTC. This encodes CASSLAEASYEQYF. Supplemented by reference TRBV7-6 and TRBJ2-7, the full variable domain reads GAGVSQSPRYKVTKRGQDVALRCDPISGHVSLYWYRQALGQGPEFLTYFNYEAQQDKSGLPNDRFSAERPEGSISTLTIQRTEQRDSAMYRCASSLAEASYEQYFGPGTRLTVT.

The rearrangement joins TRBV7-2 to TRBJ2-5; no clear D. This CDR3 comprises 14 residues. Germline V CDR1 and CDR2: SGHTA, FQGNSA. The germline V and J ends were trimmed by 3 bases and 7 bases, with 15 bases remaining between them. CDR3 in amino acids: CASSLNPPSGTQYF. Written as DNA, the CDR3 is TGTGCCAGCAGCTTGAACCCCCCATCGGGGACCCAGTACTTC.